The 10 T cell receptor beta chains in this list originate from one sample, sequenced in a study of cytomegalovirus exposure and HLA in healthy donors. In the PCR, 60 Vbeta and 13 Jbeta primers were used. Clones were read by immunoSEQ multiplex PCR, and TCRdb kept only the in-frame ones, dropping some. Of roughly 40,000 clones in the sample, about 50% were seen once. Material for sequencing was PBMCs. These receptors were collected from a human donor in good health.

This chain uses TRBV6-5 with TRBJ1-1; D unresolved. Trimming pared 2 bases from V and 6 bases from J, leaving 4 bases between. The CDR3 has 11 amino acids. CDR1 and CDR2 (germline): MNHEY, SVGAGI. The CDR3 here is CASSYRAEAFF. DNA for the CDR3: TGTGCCAGCAGTTACAGAGCTGAAGCTTTCTTT.

This clone showed up just a few times. The V and J genes are TRBV29-1 and TRBJ1-2, with D maybe TRBD1 (6 bases). Germline V gives CDR1 SQVTM, CDR2 ANQGSEA. CDR3 length equals 12 residues. The V gene lost 6 bases and the J gene lost 0 bases, with 8 bases spanning the gap. CDR3 nucleotide sequence: TGCAGCGTCTGGACAGCTAACTATGGCTACACCTTC. Protein sequence: CSVWTANYGYTF.

This clone was counted between two and nine times. The sample holds other DNA sequences that translate to the same CDR3. The gene calls are TRBV9 and TRBJ2-5, with a weak D call TRBD2 (6 bases). Germline CDR1 reads SGDLS; CDR2 reads YYNGEE. The length of the CDR3 is 15 residues. Trimming left V 0 bases short and J 4 bases short, with 13 bases between. The CDR3 DNA reads as TGTGCCAGCAGCGTAGTCGGGCAGGGAGGAGAGACCCAGTACTTC. Translating gives CASSVVGQGGETQYF. Combining the CDR3 with reference TRBV9 and TRBJ2-5 gives the whole variable domain DSGVTQTPKHLITATGQRVTLRCSPRSGDLSVYWYQQSLDQGLQFLIQYYNGEERAKGNILERFSAQQFPDLHSELNLSSLELGDSALYFCASSVVGQGGETQYFGPGTRLLVL.

The V gene is TRBV4-1, the J gene TRBJ2-7; the match to TRBD1 covers 9 bases. The germline V gene encodes CDR1 MGHRA and CDR2 YSYEKL. The V gene end was trimmed by 3 bases and the J gene end by 4 bases; junction bases not matched to a gene: 4. This CDR3 spans 14 amino acids. The CDR3 DNA sequence: TGCGCCAGCAGCCAGACGGGACAGGGTTACGAGCAGTACTTC. It encodes CASSQTGQGYEQYF.

This clone came up once. The chain uses TRBV7-2 and TRBJ1-2; possibly TRBD1 for D (6 bases). V lost 5 bases and J lost 5, with 18 bases in between. Germline CDR1 SGHTA, CDR2 FQGNSA. This CDR3 is 15 amino acids long. Here the CDR3 reads CASSPGGGHGYGYTF. In DNA, the CDR3 is TGTGCCAGCAGCCCTGGGGGGGGGCACGGATATGGCTACACCTTC.

V and J are TRBV27 and TRBJ1-6; no clear D gene. The germline gives CDR1 MNHEY, CDR2 SMNVEV (reference sequence). The CDR3 is 13 residues long. The V end lost 3 bases, the J end lost 13 bases, and 13 bases lay between the germline ends. The CDR3 nucleotides read TGTGCCAGCAGTTTTTGGGCAGGCCGTCCCCTCCACTTT. It is translated as CASSFWAGRPLHF.

In this sample, this clone turned up once. The genes are TRBV5-1 and TRBJ2-7; 10 positions match TRBD1. V was pared by 4 bases and J by 4 bases, with 8 bases of the junction left unmatched. Germline assignment: CDR1 SGHRS and CDR2 YFSETQ. The CDR3 covers 15 residues. The CDR3 sequence is CASSGYWTGGYEQYF. The DNA for the CDR3 is TGCGCCAGCAGCGGATATTGGACAGGGGGTTACGAGCAGTACTTC.

This clone was counted only a few times. The chain has TRBV5-6 and TRBJ1-1, with D perhaps TRBD1 (6 bases). V dropped 1 base and J dropped 3 bases, with 10 bases sitting between them. Germline V gene sequence: CDR1 SGHDT, CDR2 YYEEEE. The CDR3 has 14 residues. The CDR3 spells CASSLQGLYTEAFF. The CDR3 DNA reads as TGTGCCAGCAGCTTGCAGGGGCTGTACACTGAAGCTTTCTTT.

J is TRBJ1-5 and V is TRBV27; a weak D match, TRBD1 (5 bases). Germline values: CDR1 MNHEY, CDR2 SMNVEV (reference sequence). V was shortened by 2 bases and J by 6 bases, with 14 bases between the two germline ends. This CDR3 is 15 amino acids long. The chain's CDR3 is CASSLDGWGGQPQHF. The CDR3 region has the DNA TGTGCCAGCAGTTTAGATGGCTGGGGGGGTCAGCCCCAGCATTTT.

The chain carries TRBV9 and TRBJ2-1, with TRBD1 matching over 8 bases. The ends lost 3 bases at V and 7 bases at J; junction bases unmatched: 6. The length of the CDR3 is 14 residues. Germline V gene lookup returns CDR1 SGDLS and CDR2 YYNGEE. In DNA form, the CDR3 reads TGTGCCAGCAGCGCCGGACAGGGACGGAATGAGCAGTTCTTC. Its translation is CASSAGQGRNEQFF.